Sequencing of this T cell receptor beta chain was carried out in a study of T cell responses to AZD1222 COVID-19 vaccine. General study results and limits: Donors were largely white British and mainly female; clonal diversity was possibly underestimated. Spike-specific TCR depth and breadth grew after two AZD1222 doses. The study sampled repertoires only after the peak T cell response.

V shed 9 bases and J 6 bases; nucleotides not matched to a gene: 8. The CDR3 spans 12 residues. Germline-derived CDR1 and CDR2 are SNHLY and FYNNEI. Some clones are missing from TCRdb's copy, which holds only in-frame ones; the method was immunoSEQ multiplex PCR. This table has approximately 67,000 clones, roughly nine tenths appearing once. This clone was detected only a few times. What it binds is unknown. The sequence was obtained from an adult who received the AZD1222 COVID-19 vaccine. The source material was peripheral blood, sampled 28 days after the second AZD1222 dose. The V call is TRBV2, the J call TRBJ2-7; TRBD2 matches 7 bases. Here the CDR3 DNA reads TGTGCCAGTAAGGCCAGGGAGGGCGAGCAGTACTTC. It codes for CASKAREGEQYF.